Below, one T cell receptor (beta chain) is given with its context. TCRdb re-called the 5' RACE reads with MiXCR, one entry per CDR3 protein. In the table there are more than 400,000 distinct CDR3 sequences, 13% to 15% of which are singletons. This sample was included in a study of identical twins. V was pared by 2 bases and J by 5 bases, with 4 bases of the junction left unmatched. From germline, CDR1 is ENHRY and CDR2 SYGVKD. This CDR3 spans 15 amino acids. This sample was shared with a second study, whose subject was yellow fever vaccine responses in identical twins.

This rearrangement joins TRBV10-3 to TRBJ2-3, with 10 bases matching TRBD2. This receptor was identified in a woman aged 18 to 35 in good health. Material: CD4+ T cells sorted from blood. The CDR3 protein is CAISESGGAQDTQYF. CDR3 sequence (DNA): TGTGCCATCAGTGAGAGCGGGGGGGCACAAGATACGCAGTATTTT.